What follows are 31 T cell receptor beta chains derived from one specimen sequenced in a study of OX40 agonist ivuxolimab in advanced cancers. TCRdb keeps only in-frame clones here, not all; method: immunoSEQ multiplex PCR. The sample yields over 65,000 clones, roughly 85% seen once. Here the sequenced sample was CD4+ or CD8+ T cells sorted from blood, taken in a trial of the OX40 agonist ivuxolimab. These receptor sequences come from an adult with an advanced solid tumor such as melanoma, head and neck, liver or kidney cancer.

The rearrangement links TRBV28 to TRBJ1-1; TRBD1 matches at 8 bases. CDR3 length equals 17 residues. Germline V gene data show CDR1 as MDHEN and CDR2 as SYDVKM. Trimming cost V 2 bases and J 1 base; bases outside gene matches: 9. CDR3 sequence: CASSLQGAGRTNTEAFF. In nucleotides, the CDR3 is TGTGCCAGCAGTTTACAGGGGGCCGGTAGGACGAACACTGAAGCTTTCTTT.

The chain uses TRBV6-1 and TRBJ2-1, with D perhaps matching TRBD1 or TRBD2 (6 bases each). V shed 8 bases and J shed 5 bases, with 19 bases lying between them. The CDR3 runs to 15 residues. Germline values: CDR1 MNHNS, CDR2 SASEGT. The CDR3 DNA is TGTGCCAGCTTGGGTCTCGGGGGCTATAACAATGAGCAGTTCTTC. Translated: CASLGLGGYNNEQFF.

The chain couples TRBV14 to TRBJ1-6; TRBD1 matches 7 bases. The V and J ends lost 2 bases and 8 bases, in that order; junction bases with no gene match: 18. The germline CDR1 and CDR2 sequences are SGHDN and FVKESK. This CDR3 contains 19 residues. The CDR3 is CASSQSGAGRGRLYSPLHF. CDR3 in DNA: TGTGCCAGCAGCCAAAGTGGGGCTGGCAGGGGGAGACTATATTCACCCCTCCACTTT.

V is TRBV5-1 and J is TRBJ2-3, with 8 bases identical to TRBD1. The V segment lost 4 bases and the J segment 1 base; nucleotides outside the gene matches: 8. CDR1 is SGHRS and CDR2 is YFSETQ in the germline V gene. The CDR3 has 16 amino acids. CDR3 in amino acids: CASSPTGDRGTDTQYF. CDR3 in DNA: TGCGCCAGCAGCCCGACAGGGGACCGCGGCACAGATACGCAGTATTTT.

CDR3 amino acids: CASSLPPTTEQFF. DNA of the CDR3: TGCGCCAGCAGCTTGCCCCCGACGACTGAGCAGTTCTTC. The V and J genes are TRBV5-1 and TRBJ2-1; no clear D gene. The length of the CDR3 is 13 residues. V was pared by 1 base and J by 9 bases, with 11 bases between. Germline V CDR1 and CDR2: SGHRS, YFSETQ.

This chain uses TRBV28 with TRBJ2-5, with no clear D. The end of the DNA aligns better with TRBJ2-7, so the J call may be wrong. The CDR3 loop spans 10 amino acids. Germline loops: CDR1 MDHEN, CDR2 SYDVKM. The CDR3, as DNA: TGTGCCAGCAGTAAATACGAGCAGTACTTC. As protein: CASSKYEQYF.

The chain couples TRBV13 to TRBJ1-2; no clear D. Germline-derived CDR1 and CDR2 are PRHDT and FYEKMQ (reference sequence). With 6 bases removed from V and 7 bases from J, the gap between germline ends came to 18 bases. This CDR3 is built from 14 residues. The CDR3 nucleotides are TGTGCCAGCAGTGTTAACAGTTTGGGTGGTGGCTACACCTTC. The encoded protein is CASSVNSLGGGYTF. Full variable domain (outside the CDR3, taken from reference TRBV13 and TRBJ1-2): AAGVIQSPRHLIKEKRETATLKCYPIPRHDTVYWYQQGPGQDPQFLISFYEKMQSDKGSIPDRFSAQQFSDYHSELNMSSLELGDSALYFCASSVNSLGGGYTFGSGTRLTVV.

This clone was observed a handful of times. The rearrangement links TRBV6-1 to TRBJ1-2; TRBD1 is a possible D gene (6 bases). With 2 bases removed from V and 7 bases from J, the gap between germline ends came to 20 bases. This CDR3 has 16 residues. Per germline, CDR1 MNHNS and CDR2 SASEGT. CDR3 amino acids: CASSENKWGAVPGYTF. The CDR3 bases are TGTGCCAGCAGTGAAAATAAATGGGGGGCGGTCCCTGGCTACACCTTC.

The genes are TRBV10-3 and TRBJ2-2, with TRBD2 matching 8 bases. V lost 11 bases to trimming and J lost 3 bases; unmatched junction nucleotides: 8. Germline lookup yields CDR1 ENHRY and CDR2 SYGVKD. The CDR3 totals 14 residues. CDR3 nucleotide sequence: TGTGCCTCGAAGGCGGGGGGAGACACCGGGGAGCTGTTTTTT. The encoded protein is CASKAGGDTGELFF.

This chain uses TRBV7-2 with TRBJ2-7, with D tentatively TRBD1 or TRBD2 (5 bases each). The ends were cut back, 4 bases at V and 6 bases at J, with 16 bases in the middle. There are 14 residues in the CDR3. Germline V lookup: CDR1 SGHTA, CDR2 FQGNSA. The DNA of the CDR3 is TGTGCCAGCAGCTCCACGGGGTATGGGGGCGAGCAGTACTTC. Protein: CASSSTGYGGEQYF.

This clone was observed a single time. The CDR3 DNA follows: TGTGCCAGCAGACTCAGGGATGATGGCGGGGAGCTGTTTTTT. This translates into CASRLRDDGGELFF. The chain recombines TRBV6-6 with TRBJ2-2; possible D gene TRBD1, 5 bases. V was pared by 6 bases and J by 7 bases, with 15 bases between. CDR3 size: 14 residues. Per germline, CDR1 MNHNY and CDR2 SVGAGI (reference sequence).

The chain uses TRBV7-9 and TRBJ1-2; D not resolved. Trimming pared 5 bases from V and 7 bases from J, leaving 17 bases between. Germline lookup yields CDR1 SEHNR and CDR2 FQNEAQ (reference sequence). The CDR3 has 14 amino acids. The CDR3 sequence: CASSTERKMGGYTF. CDR3 sequence (DNA): TGTGCCAGCAGCACCGAAAGGAAGATGGGTGGCTACACCTTC.

This sequence joins TRBV6-5 and TRBJ1-2; 11 bases line up with TRBD1. Germline CDR1 is MNHEY and CDR2 is SVGAGI. V trimming: 6 bases; J trimming: 3 bases; junction bases outside the gene matches: 6. The CDR3 spans 15 residues. CDR3 protein: CASRPPGQGDYGYTF. CDR3 nucleotides: TGTGCCAGCAGACCCCCGGGACAGGGGGACTATGGCTACACCTTC.

This sequence joins TRBV6-1 and TRBJ2-7; TRBD1 or TRBD2 may be the D gene (6 bases each). The CDR3 is 14 amino acids. Trimming took 8 bases from V and 0 from J, leaving 14 bases between them. Germline-derived CDR1 and CDR2 are MNHNS and SASEGT. CDR3 sequence: CASRLGGSSYEQYF. In nucleotides, the CDR3 is TGTGCCAGCCGTCTAGGGGGGAGCTCCTACGAGCAGTACTTC.

V and J are TRBV7-9 and TRBJ2-7; D ambiguous. The germline V gene has CDR1 SEHNR and CDR2 FQNEAQ (reference sequence). The CDR3 contains 11 residues. V was clipped by 6 bases and J by 5 bases, with 8 bases between them. CDR3 protein: CASSSRDEQYF. The DNA for the CDR3 is TGTGCCAGCAGTTCCCGGGACGAGCAGTACTTC.

Only a few counts were recorded for this clone. The genes are TRBV14 and TRBJ1-2, with D maybe TRBD1 (5 bases). The CDR3 sequence is 13 residues long. V was pared by 2 bases and J by 2 bases, with 6 bases between. From germline, CDR1 is SGHDN and CDR2 FVKESK. CDR3 DNA: TGTGCCAGCAGCCAATCAGGGAACTATGGCTACACCTTC. It encodes CASSQSGNYGYTF.

The genes are TRBV28 and TRBJ2-7; D ambiguous. V was shortened by 5 bases and J by 2 bases, with 22 bases between the two germline ends. This CDR3 has 17 amino acids. CDR1 MDHEN and CDR2 SYDVKM come from the germline V gene. The chain's CDR3 is CASSRPGRGPNPYEQYF. CDR3 DNA sequence: TGTGCCAGCAGTCGGCCAGGTCGAGGACCCAACCCCTACGAGCAGTACTTC.

Of note for this clone: The same CDR3 is also encoded by other DNA sequences in this sample. This chain connects TRBV7-2 to TRBJ2-7; D is possibly TRBD1 (6 bases). Germline assignment: CDR1 SGHTA and CDR2 FQGNSA. The CDR3 spans 14 residues. V was shortened by 3 bases and J by 6 bases, with 15 bases between the two germline ends. The CDR3 region is CASSLPPGVPEQYF. The CDR3 DNA reads as TGTGCCAGCAGCTTGCCCCCAGGGGTTCCCGAGCAGTACTTC.

The chain links TRBV2 to TRBJ1-2; 10 nucleotides line up with TRBD1. Germline V gene lookup returns CDR1 SNHLY and CDR2 FYNNEI. This CDR3 has 14 amino acids. J gave up 2 bases and V 5 bases, and 2 bases lay outside the gene matches. In nucleotides, the CDR3 is TGTGCCAGCAGTCAGACAGGGGGCAACTATGGCTACACCTTC. This translates into CASSQTGGNYGYTF.

The genes are TRBV5-4 and TRBJ1-6; D remains ambiguous. Trimming took 0 bases from V and 8 from J, leaving 6 bases between them. The CDR3 contains 13 residues. Germline lookup yields CDR1 SGHNT and CDR2 YYREEE (reference sequence). CDR3 in amino acids: CASSLDPYSPLHF. In nucleotides, the CDR3 is TGTGCCAGCAGCTTGGATCCGTATTCACCCCTCCACTTT.

This chain joins TRBV7-2 and TRBJ2-3; D might be TRBD1 (6 bases). The germline gives CDR1 SGHTA, CDR2 FQGNSA. The CDR3 covers 16 residues. V shed 5 bases and J shed 4 bases, with 19 bases lying between them. The CDR3 protein is CASSLNQGIGADTQYF. For the CDR3, the DNA is TGTGCCAGCAGCCTCAATCAGGGGATCGGGGCAGATACGCAGTATTTT.

The V call is TRBV5-4, the J call TRBJ2-3; D call uncertain. V shed 2 bases and J shed 4 bases, with 14 bases lying between them. Germline values: CDR1 SGHNT, CDR2 YYREEE (reference sequence). The CDR3 has 15 residues. In DNA form, the CDR3 reads TGTGCCAGCAGCTTCCCGAACCTACGTTCAGATACGCAGTATTTT. Amino acid sequence: CASSFPNLRSDTQYF.

The V and J genes are TRBV6-1 and TRBJ2-7; TRBD1 matches at 7 bases. Germline loops: CDR1 MNHNS, CDR2 SASEGT. With 7 bases clipped from V and 2 bases from J, the junction kept 11 bases outside the gene matches. CDR3 length: 15 residues. CDR3: CASTREGGRPYEQYF. The CDR3 DNA sequence: TGTGCCAGCACCAGGGAAGGGGGCCGGCCCTACGAGCAGTACTTC.

About this clone itself: In the same sample, other DNA sequences code for this CDR3. The rearrangement links TRBV27 to TRBJ2-5; 11 positions match TRBD1. V shed 6 bases and J 10 bases; nucleotides not matched to a gene: 4. CDR1 is MNHEY, CDR2 SMNVEV, per germline (reference sequence). The CDR3 covers 12 residues. In DNA, the CDR3 is TGTGCCAGCAGGGGGACAGGGGGAGGCCAGTACTTC. It specifies CASRGTGGGQYF.

This chain links TRBV4-2 with TRBJ1-4; no reliable D call. Per germline, CDR1 LGHNA and CDR2 YNFKEQ. This CDR3 is 15 amino acids long. Trimming removed 0 bases at V and 6 bases at J, with 11 bases between. The CDR3, as DNA: TGTGCCAGCAGCCAAGAGCGCAGATCCTATGAAAAACTGTTTTTT. It specifies CASSQERRSYEKLFF.

The gene calls are TRBV9 and TRBJ2-3; 7 positions agree with TRBD2. The CDR3 runs 15 residues. CDR1 is SGDLS, CDR2 YYNGEE, per germline. V lost 1 base, J lost 6 bases, and 8 bases stayed unmatched. CDR3 protein: CASSVSGTTWDTQYF. The CDR3 bases are TGTGCCAGCAGCGTATCGGGGACTACCTGGGATACGCAGTATTTT.

CDR3 sequence reads: CASSPPLQETQYF. CDR3 DNA sequence: TGTGCCAGCTCACCCCCCCTCCAAGAGACCCAGTACTTC. The chain carries TRBV18 and TRBJ2-5; D is uncertain. The CDR3 runs to 13 residues. Germline V gene sequence: CDR1 KGHSH, CDR2 LQKENI. Trimming removed 3 bases at V and 1 base at J, with 6 bases between.

The chain employs TRBV28 and TRBJ2-7, with 14 nucleotides matching TRBD2. The junction had 7 bases not matched to a gene; V was cut back by 6 bases and J by 6 bases. The CDR3 sequence is 15 residues long. Per germline, CDR1 MDHEN and CDR2 SYDVKM. CDR3 residues: CASRPTSGGAGEQYF. DNA of the CDR3: TGTGCCAGCAGGCCGACTAGCGGGGGGGCGGGCGAGCAGTACTTC.

The chain joins TRBV28 to TRBJ2-7, with 7 bases fitting TRBD2. This CDR3 is 13 amino acids long. The V gene end was trimmed by 8 bases and the J gene end by 2 bases; junction bases not matched to a gene: 6. Germline V gene lookup returns CDR1 MDHEN and CDR2 SYDVKM. CDR3 nucleotide sequence: TGTGCCAGCGAAGACGGGAGGACCTACGAGCAGTACTTC. Its protein product is CASEDGRTYEQYF.

This clone was recorded only once. V and J are TRBV21-1 and TRBJ2-7; TRBD2, the table's D call, lacks a check against the DNA. TRBV21-1 is tagged as a pseudogene. The length of the CDR3 is 17 residues. CDR3 sequence: CASRGATGLAGGYEQYF. The CDR3, as DNA: TGTGCCAGCAGGGGAGCGACCGGACTAGCGGGGGGATACGAGCAGTACTTC.

The J gene is TRBJ1-1, the V gene TRBV9; D is possibly TRBD1 (5 bases). The CDR3 runs to 13 residues. From germline, CDR1 is SGDLS and CDR2 YYNGEE. The ends were cut back, 6 bases at V and 7 bases at J, with 16 bases in the middle. CDR3 loop: CASTVPGGGEAFF. For the CDR3, the DNA is TGTGCCAGCACCGTCCCTGGGGGGGGTGAAGCTTTCTTT.